Described below is a single TCR beta chain sequence and its context. Its target is not known. The sample comes from a study of vaccination and CD4 T cells after COVID-19. Deletions cut 4 bases from V and 2 bases from J, with 5 bases between. The CDR3 spans 12 residues. Germline values: CDR1 LNHDA, CDR2 SQIVND (reference sequence). Treatment specified: roughly 11-day PBMC culture with coronavirus spike peptide pools or control peptides (ViraFEST assay). Antigen-specific T cell expansion with peptide pools preceded TCR sequencing in the ViraFEST approach. Sequence data for DNA of cultured CD4+ T cells were generated by the Oncomine TCR Beta short-read assay. TCRdb re-called the PCR reads with MiXCR, one entry per CDR3 protein. The profile shows under 20,000 distinct CDR3 sequences, 45% to 60% of them singletons.

This chain uses TRBV19 with TRBJ2-5; D not certain. The clonotype comes from a human donor who had recovered from COVID-19. The sample consisted of CD4+ T cells from blood, cultured in vitro, taken before SARS-CoV-2 vaccination. The CDR3 sequence is CASSTLQETQYF. The CDR3 DNA follows: TGTGCCAGTAGTACCCTACAAGAGACCCAGTACTTC. The complete variable domain, with remaining parts taken from reference TRBV19 and TRBJ2-5, reads DGGITQSPKYLFRKEGQNVTLSCEQNLNHDAMYWYRQDPGQGLRLIYYSQIVNDFQKGDIAEGYSVSREKKESFPLTVTSAQKNPTAFYLCASSTLQETQYFGPGTRLLVL.